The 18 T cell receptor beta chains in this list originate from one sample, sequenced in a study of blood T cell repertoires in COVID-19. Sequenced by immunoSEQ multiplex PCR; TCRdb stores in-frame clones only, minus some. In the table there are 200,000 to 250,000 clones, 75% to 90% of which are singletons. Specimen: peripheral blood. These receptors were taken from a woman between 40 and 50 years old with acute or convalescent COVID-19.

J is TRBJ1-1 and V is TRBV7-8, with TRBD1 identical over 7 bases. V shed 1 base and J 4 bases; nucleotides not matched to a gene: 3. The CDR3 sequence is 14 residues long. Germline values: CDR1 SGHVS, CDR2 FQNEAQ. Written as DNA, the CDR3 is TGTGCCAGCAGCTTAGAACAGGGGCTCACTGAAGCTTTCTTT. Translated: CASSLEQGLTEAFF.

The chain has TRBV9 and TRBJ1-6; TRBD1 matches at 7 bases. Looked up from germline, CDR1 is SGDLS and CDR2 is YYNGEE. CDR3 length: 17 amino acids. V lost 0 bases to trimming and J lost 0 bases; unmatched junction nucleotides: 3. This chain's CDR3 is CASSVEGDSSYNSPLHF. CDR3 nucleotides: TGTGCCAGCAGCGTAGAGGGGGACAGCTCCTATAATTCACCCCTCCACTTT. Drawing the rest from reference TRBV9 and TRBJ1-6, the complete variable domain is DSGVTQTPKHLITATGQRVTLRCSPRSGDLSVYWYQQSLDQGLQFLIQYYNGEERAKGNILERFSAQQFPDLHSELNLSSLELGDSALYFCASSVEGDSSYNSPLHFGNGTRLTVT.

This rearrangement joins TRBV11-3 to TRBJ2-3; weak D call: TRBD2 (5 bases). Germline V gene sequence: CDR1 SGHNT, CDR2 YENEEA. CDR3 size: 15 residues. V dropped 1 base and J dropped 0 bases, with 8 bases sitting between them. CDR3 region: CASSLAGTSTDTQYF. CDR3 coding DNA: TGTGCCAGCAGCTTAGCGGGAACTAGCACAGATACGCAGTATTTT.

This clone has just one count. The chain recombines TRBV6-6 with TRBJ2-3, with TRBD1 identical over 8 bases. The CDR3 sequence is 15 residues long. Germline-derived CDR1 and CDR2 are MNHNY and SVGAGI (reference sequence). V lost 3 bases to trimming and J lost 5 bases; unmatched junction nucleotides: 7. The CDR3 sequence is CASSYRTGGRDTQYF. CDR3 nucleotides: TGTGCCAGCAGTTATAGAACAGGGGGGAGAGATACGCAGTATTTT.

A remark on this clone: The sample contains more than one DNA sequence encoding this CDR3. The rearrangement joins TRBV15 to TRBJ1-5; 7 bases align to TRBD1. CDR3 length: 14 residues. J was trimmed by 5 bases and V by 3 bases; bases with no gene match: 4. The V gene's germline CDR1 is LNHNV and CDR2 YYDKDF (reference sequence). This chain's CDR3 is CATSRGDRDQPQHF. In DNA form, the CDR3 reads TGTGCCACCAGCAGGGGTGACAGGGATCAGCCCCAGCATTTT.

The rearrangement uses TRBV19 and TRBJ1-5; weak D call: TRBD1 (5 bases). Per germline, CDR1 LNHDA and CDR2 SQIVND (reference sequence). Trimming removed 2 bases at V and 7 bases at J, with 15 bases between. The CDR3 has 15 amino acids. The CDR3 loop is CASSILRTWGQPQHF. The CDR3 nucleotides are TGTGCCAGTAGTATATTGAGGACCTGGGGCCAGCCCCAGCATTTT.

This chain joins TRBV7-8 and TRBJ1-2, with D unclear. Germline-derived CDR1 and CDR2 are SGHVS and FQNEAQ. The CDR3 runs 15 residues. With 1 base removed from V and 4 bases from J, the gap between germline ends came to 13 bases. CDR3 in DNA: TGTGCCAGCAGCTTAGGAGTAGGCCCAGGCTATGGCTACACCTTC. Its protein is CASSLGVGPGYGYTF.

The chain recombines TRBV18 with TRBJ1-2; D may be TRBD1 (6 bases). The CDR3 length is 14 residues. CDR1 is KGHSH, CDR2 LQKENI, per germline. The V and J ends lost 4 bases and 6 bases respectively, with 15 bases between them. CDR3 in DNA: TGTGCCAGCTCACACGAACAGGGTCAGAATGGCTACACCTTC. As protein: CASSHEQGQNGYTF.

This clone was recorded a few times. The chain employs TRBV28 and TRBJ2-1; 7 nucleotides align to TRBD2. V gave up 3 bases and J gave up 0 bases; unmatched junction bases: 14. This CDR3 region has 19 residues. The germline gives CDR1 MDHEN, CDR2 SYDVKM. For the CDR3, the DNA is TGTGCCAGCAGTTTTGGGGGGGGGACTTGGTCGAGCTCCTACAATGAGCAGTTCTTC. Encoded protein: CASSFGGGTWSSSYNEQFF. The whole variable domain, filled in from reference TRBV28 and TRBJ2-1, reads DVKVTQSSRYLVKRTGEKVFLECVQDMDHENMFWYRQDPGLGLRLIYFSYDVKMKEKGDIPEGYSVSREKKERFSLILESASTNQTSMYLCASSFGGGTWSSSYNEQFFGPGTRLTVL.

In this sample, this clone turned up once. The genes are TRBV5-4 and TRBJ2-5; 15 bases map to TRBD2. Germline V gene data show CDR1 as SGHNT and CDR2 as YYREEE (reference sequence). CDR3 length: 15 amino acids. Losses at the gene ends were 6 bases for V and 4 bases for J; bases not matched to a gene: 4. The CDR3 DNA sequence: TGTGCCAGCACCGCGGGACTAGCGGGAGGAGAGACCCAGTACTTC. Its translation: CASTAGLAGGETQYF.

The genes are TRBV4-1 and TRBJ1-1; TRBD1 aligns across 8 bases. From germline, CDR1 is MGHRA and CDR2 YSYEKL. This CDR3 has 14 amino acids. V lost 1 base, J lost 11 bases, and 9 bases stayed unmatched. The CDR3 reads CASSQVVRGLFAFF. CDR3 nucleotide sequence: TGCGCCAGCAGCCAAGTGGTCAGGGGGCTGTTCGCTTTCTTT.

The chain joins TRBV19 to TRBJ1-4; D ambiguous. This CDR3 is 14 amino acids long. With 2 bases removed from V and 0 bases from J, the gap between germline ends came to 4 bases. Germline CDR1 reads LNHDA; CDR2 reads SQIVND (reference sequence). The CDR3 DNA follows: TGTGCCAGTAGTATAACAGCAACTAATGAAAAACTGTTTTTT. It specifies CASSITATNEKLFF.

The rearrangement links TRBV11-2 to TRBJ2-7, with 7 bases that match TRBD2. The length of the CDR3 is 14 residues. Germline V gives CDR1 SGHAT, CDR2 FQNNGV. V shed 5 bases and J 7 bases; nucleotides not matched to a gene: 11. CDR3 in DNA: TGTGCCAGCAGCCCTAGGACTAGAGCGGGGGAGCAGTACGTC. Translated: CASSPRTRAGEQYV.

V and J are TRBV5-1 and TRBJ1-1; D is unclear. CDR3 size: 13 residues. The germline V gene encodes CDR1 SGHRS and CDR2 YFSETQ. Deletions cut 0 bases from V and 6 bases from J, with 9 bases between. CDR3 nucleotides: TGCGCCAGCAGCTTGGGGGCCAACCCTGAAGCTTTCTTT. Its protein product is CASSLGANPEAFF.

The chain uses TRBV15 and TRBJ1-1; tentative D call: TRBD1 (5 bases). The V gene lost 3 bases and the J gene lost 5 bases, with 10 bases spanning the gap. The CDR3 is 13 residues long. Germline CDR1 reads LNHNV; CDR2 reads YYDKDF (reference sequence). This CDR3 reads CATSRVRDTEAFF. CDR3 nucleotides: TGTGCCACCAGCAGGGTCAGGGATACTGAAGCTTTCTTT.

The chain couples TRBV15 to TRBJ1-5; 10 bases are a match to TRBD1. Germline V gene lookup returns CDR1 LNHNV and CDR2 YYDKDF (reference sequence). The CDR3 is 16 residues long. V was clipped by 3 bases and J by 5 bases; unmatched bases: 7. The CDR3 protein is CATSRWGQGFDQPQHF. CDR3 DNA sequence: TGTGCCACCAGCAGGTGGGGACAGGGGTTCGATCAGCCCCAGCATTTT.

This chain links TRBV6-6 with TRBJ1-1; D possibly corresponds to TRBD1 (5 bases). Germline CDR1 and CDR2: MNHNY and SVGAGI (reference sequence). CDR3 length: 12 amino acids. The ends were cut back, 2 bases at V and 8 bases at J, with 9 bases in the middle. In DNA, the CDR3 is TGTGCCAGCAGTTACGATAGACAGGAAGCTTTCTTT. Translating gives CASSYDRQEAFF.

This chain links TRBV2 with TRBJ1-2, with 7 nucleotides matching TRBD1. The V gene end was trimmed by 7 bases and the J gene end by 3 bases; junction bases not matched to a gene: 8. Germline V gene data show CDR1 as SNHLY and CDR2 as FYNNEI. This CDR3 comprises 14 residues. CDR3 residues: CASTNEGTDYGYTF. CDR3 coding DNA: TGTGCCAGCACGAACGAAGGGACAGACTATGGCTACACCTTC.